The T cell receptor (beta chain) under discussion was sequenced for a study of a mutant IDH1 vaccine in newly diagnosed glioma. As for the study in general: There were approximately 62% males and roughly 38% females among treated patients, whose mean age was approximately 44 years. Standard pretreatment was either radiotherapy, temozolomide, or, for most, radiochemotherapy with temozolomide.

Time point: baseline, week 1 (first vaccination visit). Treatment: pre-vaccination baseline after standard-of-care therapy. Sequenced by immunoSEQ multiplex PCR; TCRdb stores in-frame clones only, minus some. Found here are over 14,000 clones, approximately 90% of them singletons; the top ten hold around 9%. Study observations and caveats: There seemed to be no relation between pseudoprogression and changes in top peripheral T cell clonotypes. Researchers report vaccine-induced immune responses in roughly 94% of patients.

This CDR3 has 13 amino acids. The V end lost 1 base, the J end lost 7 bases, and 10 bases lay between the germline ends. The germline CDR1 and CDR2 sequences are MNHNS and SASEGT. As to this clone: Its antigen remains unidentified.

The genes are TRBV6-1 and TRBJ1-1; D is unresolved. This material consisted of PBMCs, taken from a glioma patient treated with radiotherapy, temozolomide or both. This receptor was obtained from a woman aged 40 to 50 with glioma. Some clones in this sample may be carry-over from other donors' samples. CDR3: CASSEGHGIEAFF. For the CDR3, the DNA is TGTGCCAGCAGTGAAGGGCACGGGATTGAAGCTTTCTTT.